The 8 T cell receptor beta chains below come from one sample, sequenced in a study of cytomegalovirus exposure and HLA in healthy donors. The PCR contained 60 Vbeta and 13 Jbeta primers. Sequencing was performed with immunoSEQ multiplex PCR; in TCRdb, only in-frame clones are kept and a portion is missing. The data hold 42,000 or so clones, with around 50% observed a single time. What was sequenced was PBMCs. The receptors stem from a human donor in good health.

The chain's CDR3 is CASRGLAVPNEQFF. CDR3 DNA: TGTGCCAGCCGGGGACTAGCGGTTCCCAATGAGCAGTTCTTC. This chain joins TRBV6-5 and TRBJ2-1; 11 nucleotides line up with TRBD2. This CDR3 contains 14 residues. V was clipped by 8 bases and J by 6 bases; unmatched bases: 6. Germline assignment: CDR1 MNHEY and CDR2 SVGAGI.

The chain links TRBV4-1 to TRBJ1-1, with D maybe TRBD1 (5 bases). V dropped 0 bases and J dropped 5 bases, with 13 bases sitting between them. Per germline, CDR1 MGHRA and CDR2 YSYEKL. The CDR3 is 15 residues long. Here the CDR3 reads CASSQEGGQGTEAFF. The DNA of the CDR3 is TGCGCCAGCAGCCAAGAGGGAGGGCAGGGTACTGAAGCTTTCTTT.

This clone appeared a single time. This sequence joins TRBV5-6 and TRBJ2-2; no firm D call. The V end was cut by 5 bases, the J end by 8 bases, with 10 bases between. Germline values: CDR1 SGHDT, CDR2 YYEEEE. The length of the CDR3 is 12 residues. For the CDR3, the DNA is TGTGCCAGCAGGAGGATGCCAGGGGAGCTGTTTTTT. Its translation: CASRRMPGELFF. Looking up the rest from reference TRBV5-6 and TRBJ2-2 gives the full variable domain: DAGVTQSPTHLIKTRGQQVTLRCSPKSGHDTVSWYQQALGQGPQFIFQYYEEEERQRGNFPDRFSGHQFPNYSSELNVNALLLGDSALYLCASRRMPGELFFGEGSRLTVL.

This chain joins TRBV5-6 and TRBJ1-2; D is ambiguous. The germline gives CDR1 SGHDT, CDR2 YYEEEE. The CDR3 sequence is 12 residues long. Trimming pared 4 bases from V and 10 bases from J, leaving 14 bases between. CDR3 sequence: CASSPGGRDYTF. The CDR3, as DNA: TGTGCCAGCAGCCCAGGAGGGCGCGACTACACCTTC.

This clone is medium-sized in the sample. The chain's CDR3 is CASRPGTGDEKLFF. The CDR3 nucleotides are TGTGCCAGCAGGCCCGGGACAGGGGATGAAAAACTGTTTTTT. The chain has TRBV7-9 and TRBJ1-4; TRBD1 aligns across 10 bases. The germline gives CDR1 SEHNR, CDR2 FQNEAQ (reference sequence). CDR3 size: 14 residues. After removal of 6 bases from V and 6 bases from J, the junction contained 4 bases not matched to a gene.

The chain has TRBV19 and TRBJ1-4; a possible D gene is TRBD1 (5 bases). Trimming took 5 bases from V and 4 from J, leaving 17 bases between them. The CDR3 has 16 residues. Looked up from germline, CDR1 is LNHDA and CDR2 is SQIVND (reference sequence). CDR3 in amino acids: CASSPNDRPLNEKLFF. The CDR3 bases are TGTGCCAGTAGTCCGAATGACAGACCCCTTAATGAAAAACTGTTTTTT.

The V call is TRBV7-2, the J call TRBJ2-7; TRBD1 might be the D (6 bases). The CDR3 runs to 14 residues. Trimming cost V 5 bases and J 1 base, with 12 bases left between them. Germline loops: CDR1 SGHTA, CDR2 FQGNSA. DNA for the CDR3: TGTGCCAGCAGCCCCGACAGGTTTTCCTACGAGCAGTACTTC. Translated, it gives CASSPDRFSYEQYF.

About this clone itself: Mismatch with germline at one junction end may stem from a read error. This rearrangement joins TRBV5-1 to TRBJ1-3, with D possibly being TRBD1 (5 bases). CDR3 length: 17 amino acids. Germline V lookup: CDR1 SGHRS, CDR2 YFSETQ. CDR3 loop: CASSRGDSRISGSTIYF. CDR3 nucleotide sequence: TGCGCCAGCAGCCGTGGGGACTCACGGATCTCTGGAAGCACCATATATTTT.